This T cell receptor (beta chain) was recorded in a study of blood T cell repertoires in COVID-19. Overall study: There were acute and convalescent COVID-19 samples, and they came from the United States, Italy and Spain.

Followed over time, Seattle patients had been enrolled while infection was active. Sequencing used immunoSEQ multiplex PCR; TCRdb keeps in-frame clones, though not all of them. The repertoire includes under 250,000 clones, approximately 85% of them detected once, and 5% to 6.5% sits in the top ten. The V end lost 4 bases, the J end lost 0 bases, and 14 bases lay between the germline ends. The CDR3 sequence is 15 residues long. Germline loops: CDR1 SGHRS, CDR2 YFSETQ. This clone was counted between two and nine times. Sequences were obtained from peripheral blood. The V and J genes are TRBV5-1 and TRBJ2-7; D possibly corresponds to TRBD2 (5 bases). This TCR derives from a man between 50 and 59 years old with COVID-19, enrolled during active disease. CDR3 sequence: CASSRGEVVSYEQYF. The DNA for the CDR3 is TGCGCCAGCAGCCGGGGAGAGGTGGTCTCCTACGAGCAGTACTTC.